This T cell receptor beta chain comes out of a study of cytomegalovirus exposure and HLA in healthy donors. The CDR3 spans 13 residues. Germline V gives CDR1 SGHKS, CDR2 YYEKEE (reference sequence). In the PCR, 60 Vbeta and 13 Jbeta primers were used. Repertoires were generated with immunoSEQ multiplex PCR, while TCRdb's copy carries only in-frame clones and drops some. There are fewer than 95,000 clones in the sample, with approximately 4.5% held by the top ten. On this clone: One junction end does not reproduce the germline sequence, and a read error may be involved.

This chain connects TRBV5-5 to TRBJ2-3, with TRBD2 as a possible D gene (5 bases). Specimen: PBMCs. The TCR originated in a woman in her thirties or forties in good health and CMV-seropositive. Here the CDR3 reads CASSFFSKEREHF. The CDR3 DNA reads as TGTGCCAGCAGCTTTTTCTCGAAGGAGAGGGAGCATTTT.